The clone carrying this T cell receptor (beta chain) turned up a few times. The antigen is not known. The repertoire was sequenced with immunoSEQ multiplex PCR; TCRdb's copy has only in-frame clones and lacks some. The sample includes some 70,000 clones, about 86% seen only once; the top ten take roughly 7.7%. The CDR3 is 15 residues long. The V gene's germline CDR1 is PRHDT and CDR2 FYEKMQ (reference sequence). V dropped 5 bases and J dropped 3 bases, with 15 bases sitting between them. This sample stems from a study of glioma-infiltrating T cells after dendritic cell vaccination. Across the whole study: Treatment, given 2003 to 2012, was autologous tumor lysate-pulsed dendritic cell vaccination. Three intradermal dendritic cell vaccine injections were given every two weeks. Findings and caveats of the study: TCR clonality showed no direct relationship with survival.

The sample was blood, taken before dendritic cell vaccination. The genes are TRBV13 and TRBJ2-3, with a tentative D call TRBD1 (6 bases). The source is a human donor with glioblastoma. CDR3 amino acids: CASSIQQGATDTQYF. The CDR3 DNA reads as TGTGCCAGCAGCATCCAACAGGGCGCGACAGATACGCAGTATTTT. Supplemented by reference TRBV13 and TRBJ2-3, the full variable domain reads AAGVIQSPRHLIKEKRETATLKCYPIPRHDTVYWYQQGPGQDPQFLISFYEKMQSDKGSIPDRFSAQQFSDYHSELNMSSLELGDSALYFCASSIQQGATDTQYFGPGTRLTVL.